Shown below are 14 T cell receptor beta chains from a single sample sequenced in a study of cytomegalovirus exposure and HLA in healthy donors. Amplification used 60 Vbeta primers and 13 Jbeta primers. Measured with immunoSEQ multiplex PCR; TCRdb has only the in-frame clones, and not every one. The table includes 140,000 or so clones, roughly 70% detected once. Sequenced material: PBMCs. The receptors here all came from a woman in her thirties or forties in good health and CMV-seronegative.

The chain couples TRBV19 to TRBJ1-5; 9 nucleotides align to TRBD1. V trimming: 9 bases; J trimming: 6 bases; junction bases outside the gene matches: 12. Germline V gene data show CDR1 as LNHDA and CDR2 as SQIVND (reference sequence). CDR3 length equals 15 residues. CDR3 protein: CASHKGQGSSQPQHF. The DNA of the CDR3 is TGTGCCAGCCATAAGGGACAGGGTTCCAGTCAGCCCCAGCATTTT.

This clone showed up just once. This chain joins TRBV7-2 and TRBJ2-1; TRBD2 agrees at 8 bases. The germline V gene has CDR1 SGHTA and CDR2 FQGNSA. The CDR3 spans 15 residues. V trimming: 1 base; J trimming: 2 bases; junction bases outside the gene matches: 1. CDR3 nucleotides: TGTGCCAGCAGCTTAGTAGCGGGAACCTACAATGAGCAGTTCTTC. Translated: CASSLVAGTYNEQFF.

The rearrangement links TRBV7-2 to TRBJ2-1; 12 bases fit TRBD2. V shed 5 bases, J shed 6 bases, and the junction held 14 bases outside the gene matches. The CDR3 contains 18 residues. Germline lookup yields CDR1 SGHTA and CDR2 FQGNSA. The CDR3 coding sequence is TGTGCCAGCAGCCCGACGACTAGCGGGAGCTTGTTCGGCAATGAGCAGTTCTTC. As protein: CASSPTTSGSLFGNEQFF.

This chain connects TRBV19 to TRBJ1-5; D may be TRBD1 (6 bases). The germline V gene encodes CDR1 LNHDA and CDR2 SQIVND (reference sequence). The CDR3 totals 14 residues. V lost 3 bases, J lost 7 bases, and 13 bases lay in between. CDR3 coding DNA: TGTGCCAGTAGTATGGGGGGGGCAGGCCAGCCCCAGCATTTT. It translates to CASSMGGAGQPQHF.

In its sample, this clone was seen once. At one of its ends the junction is not consistent with the germline gene, which may arise from a read error. The CDR3 nucleotides read TGTTCCAGCAGCTTTGGGACAGTCACTGAAGCTTTCTTT. Its protein is CSSSFGTVTEAFF. The chain links TRBV7-9 to TRBJ1-1; 7 bases map to TRBD1. The germline V gene has CDR1 SEHNR and CDR2 FQNEAQ (reference sequence). The CDR3 runs to 13 residues.

V gene TRBV7-2 combines with J gene TRBJ1-2, with D maybe TRBD1 (5 bases). Germline assignment: CDR1 SGHTA and CDR2 FQGNSA. Trimming pared 5 bases from V and 3 bases from J, leaving 13 bases between. This CDR3 is 14 amino acids long. CDR3 residues: CASSRIREDYGYTF. The CDR3 coding sequence is TGTGCCAGCAGCCGGATCAGGGAGGACTATGGCTACACCTTC.

V and J are TRBV25-1 and TRBJ1-2; weak D call: TRBD1 (5 bases). The CDR3 is 15 amino acids. Trimming removed 4 bases at V and 4 bases at J, with 16 bases between. Germline CDR1 reads MGHDK; CDR2 reads SYGVNS. In DNA, the CDR3 is TGTGCCAGCAGTGCCCGGGGGGATCTTAGCTATGGCTACACCTTC. It yields the protein CASSARGDLSYGYTF.

The chain has TRBV11-1 and TRBJ1-1; D is ambiguous. CDR3 size: 13 residues. Between the trimmed V and J ends, which lost 7 bases and 1 base, there was a span of 10 bases. The V gene's germline CDR1 is SGHAT and CDR2 FQDESV (reference sequence). The CDR3 coding sequence is TGTGCCAGCAAAATTTCAGAGAACACTGAAGCTTTCTTT. The encoded protein is CASKISENTEAFF.

The rearrangement uses TRBV7-9 and TRBJ1-2; TRBD1 matches at 8 bases. The CDR3 spans 15 residues. With V trimmed by 5 bases and J by 4 bases, 9 bases remained unmatched. Germline CDR1 is SEHNR and CDR2 is FQNEAQ (reference sequence). The CDR3 sequence is CASSDVRDRFYGYTF. The CDR3 DNA reads as TGTGCCAGCAGCGACGTCCGGGACAGGTTCTATGGCTACACCTTC.

The J gene is TRBJ2-1, the V gene TRBV4-2; 9 bases are a match to TRBD2. With V trimmed by 1 base and J by 4 bases, 8 bases remained unmatched. CDR1 is LGHNA and CDR2 is YNFKEQ in the germline V gene. The CDR3 consists of 17 residues. The CDR3 here is CASSQGASGDLYNEQFF. CDR3 in DNA: TGTGCCAGCAGCCAAGGGGCTAGCGGGGATCTTTACAATGAGCAGTTCTTC.

V is TRBV18 and J is TRBJ1-1; 8 bases map to TRBD1. Per the germline V gene, CDR1 is KGHSH and CDR2 is LQKENI. V gave up 0 bases and J gave up 8 bases; unmatched junction bases: 5. CDR3 length: 14 amino acids. The CDR3 loop reads CASSPPGDRGEAFF. Written as DNA, the CDR3 is TGTGCCAGCTCACCACCGGGTGACAGGGGAGAAGCTTTCTTT.

This clone was recorded a few times. The CDR3 nucleotides read TGCGCCAGCAGCGGGACAGGGGGCGCATTCACTGAAGCTTTCTTT. As protein: CASSGTGGAFTEAFF. The chain carries TRBV5-1 and TRBJ1-1; 12 nucleotides align to TRBD1. J lost 4 bases, V lost 4 bases, and 5 bases had no gene match. The CDR3 spans 15 residues. Germline CDR1 and CDR2: SGHRS and YFSETQ. Variable domain in full (rest from reference TRBV5-1 and TRBJ1-1): KAGVTQTPRYLIKTRGQQVTLSCSPISGHRSVSWYQQTPGQGLQFLFEYFSETQRNKGNFPGRFSGRQFSNSRSEMNVSTLELGDSALYLCASSGTGGAFTEAFFGQGTRLTVV.

The J gene is TRBJ1-6, the V gene TRBV18; the match to TRBD1 covers 8 bases. Germline values: CDR1 KGHSH, CDR2 LQKENI. This CDR3 region has 17 residues. J lost 10 bases, V lost 1 base, and 12 bases had no gene match. DNA of the CDR3: TGTGCCAGCTCACCACGGAATCGACAGGGGCGAAGCTCACCCCTCCACTTT. This gives the protein CASSPRNRQGRSSPLHF.

This sequence joins TRBV11-2 and TRBJ2-7, with 9 bases identical to TRBD2. CDR1 SGHAT and CDR2 FQNNGV come from the germline V gene. The V and J ends lost 5 bases and 0 bases, in that order; junction bases with no gene match: 8. CDR3 length: 16 amino acids. CDR3: CASSPNSGSPSYEQYF. In DNA form, the CDR3 reads TGTGCCAGCAGCCCTAATAGCGGGAGCCCCTCCTACGAGCAGTACTTC.